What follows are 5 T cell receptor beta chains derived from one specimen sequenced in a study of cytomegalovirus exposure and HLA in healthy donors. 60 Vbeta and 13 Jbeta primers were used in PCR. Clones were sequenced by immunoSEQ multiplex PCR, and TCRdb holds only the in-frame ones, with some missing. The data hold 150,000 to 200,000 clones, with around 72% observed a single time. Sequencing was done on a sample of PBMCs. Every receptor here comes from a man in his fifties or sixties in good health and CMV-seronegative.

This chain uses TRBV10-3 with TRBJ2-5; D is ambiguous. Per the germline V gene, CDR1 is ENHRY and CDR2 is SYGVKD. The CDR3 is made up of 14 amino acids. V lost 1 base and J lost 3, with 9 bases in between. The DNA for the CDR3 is TGTGCCATCAGTGAGTTCGCGCCCAAAGAGACCCAGTACTTC. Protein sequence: CAISEFAPKETQYF.

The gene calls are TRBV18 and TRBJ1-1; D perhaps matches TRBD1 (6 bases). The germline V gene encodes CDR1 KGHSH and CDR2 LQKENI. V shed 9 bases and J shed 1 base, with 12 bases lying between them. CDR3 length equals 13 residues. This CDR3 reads CASLPGQNTEAFF. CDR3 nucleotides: TGTGCCAGTCTACCGGGACAGAACACTGAAGCTTTCTTT.

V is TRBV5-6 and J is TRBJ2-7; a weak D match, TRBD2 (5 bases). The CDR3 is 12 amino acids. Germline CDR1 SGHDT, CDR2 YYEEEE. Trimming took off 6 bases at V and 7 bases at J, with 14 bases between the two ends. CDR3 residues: CASNLDSGEQYF. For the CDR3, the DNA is TGTGCCAGCAACCTGGACTCAGGTGAGCAGTACTTC.

The CDR3 reads CASSPGQGIRDYGYTF. The CDR3 DNA reads TGTGCCAGCTCACCCGGACAGGGGATCAGGGACTATGGCTACACCTTC. V gene TRBV18 combines with J gene TRBJ1-2; 9 bases are a match to TRBD1. Germline-derived CDR1 and CDR2 are KGHSH and LQKENI. Unmatched junction bases numbered 8, after V lost 3 bases and J lost 3 bases. The CDR3 runs to 16 residues.

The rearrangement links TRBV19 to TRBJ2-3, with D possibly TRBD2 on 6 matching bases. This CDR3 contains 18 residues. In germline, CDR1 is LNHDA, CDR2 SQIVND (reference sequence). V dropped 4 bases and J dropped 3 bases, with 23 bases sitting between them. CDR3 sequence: CASSTMRDGTRRTDTQYF. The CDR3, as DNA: TGTGCCAGTAGTACCATGCGGGACGGGACCCGTAGGACAGATACGCAGTATTTT.